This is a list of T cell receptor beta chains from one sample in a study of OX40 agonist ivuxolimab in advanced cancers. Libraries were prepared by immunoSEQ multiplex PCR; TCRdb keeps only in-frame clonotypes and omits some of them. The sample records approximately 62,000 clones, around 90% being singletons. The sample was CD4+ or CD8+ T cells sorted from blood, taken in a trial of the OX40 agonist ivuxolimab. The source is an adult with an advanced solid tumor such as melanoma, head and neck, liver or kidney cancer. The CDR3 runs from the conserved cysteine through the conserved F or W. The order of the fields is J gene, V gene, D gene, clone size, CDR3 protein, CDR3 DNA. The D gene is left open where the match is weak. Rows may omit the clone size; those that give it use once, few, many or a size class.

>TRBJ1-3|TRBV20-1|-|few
CSAPGGNTIYF
TGCAGTGCTCCAGGGGGAAACACCATATATTTT
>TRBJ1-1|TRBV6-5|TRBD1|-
CASSGTGMNTEAFF
TGTGCCAGCAGTGGGACAGGGATGAACACTGAAGCTTTCTTT
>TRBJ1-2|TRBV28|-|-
CASSLDQNYGYTF
TGTGCCAGCAGTTTGGACCAGAACTATGGCTACACCTTC
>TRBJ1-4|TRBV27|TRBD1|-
CASSFGQGSINEKLFF
TGTGCCAGCAGTTTCGGACAGGGCAGTATTAATGAAAAACTGTTTTTT
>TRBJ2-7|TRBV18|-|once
CASSPQNRDSEQYF
TGTGCCAGCTCACCACAAAACAGGGATTCGGAGCAGTACTTC
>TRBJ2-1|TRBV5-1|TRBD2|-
CASSLPGGSNNEQFF
TGCGCCAGCAGCTTACCGGGAGGATCAAACAATGAGCAGTTCTTC
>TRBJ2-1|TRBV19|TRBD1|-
CASSRGQGTYNEQFF
TGTGCCAGTAGTAGGGGACAGGGCACCTACAATGAGCAGTTCTTC
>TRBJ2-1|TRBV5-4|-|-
CASSVGPETRLNEQFF
TGTGCCAGCAGCGTAGGTCCCGAGACTAGGCTTAATGAGCAGTTCTTC
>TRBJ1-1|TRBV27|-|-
CASSLSPISQEAFF
TGTGCCAGCAGTTTATCGCCGATCAGTCAAGAAGCTTTCTTT
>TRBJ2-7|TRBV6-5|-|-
CASSLGGEQYF
TGTGCCAGCAGCTTGGGTGGCGAGCAGTACTTC
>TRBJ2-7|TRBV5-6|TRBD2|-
CASRDTSGGSYEQYF
TGTGCCAGCAGGGACACTAGCGGGGGTTCCTACGAGCAGTACTTC
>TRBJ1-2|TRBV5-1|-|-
CASSLVRGDGYTF
TGCGCCAGCAGCTTGGTACGGGGAGATGGCTACACCTTC
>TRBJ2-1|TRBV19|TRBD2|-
CAAGLAGPYEQFF
TGTGCCGCGGGGCTAGCGGGGCCCTATGAGCAGTTCTTC
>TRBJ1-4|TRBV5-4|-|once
CASTLDPSSTNEKLFF
TGTGCCAGCACCCTGGACCCTAGCTCCACTAATGAAAAACTGTTTTTT